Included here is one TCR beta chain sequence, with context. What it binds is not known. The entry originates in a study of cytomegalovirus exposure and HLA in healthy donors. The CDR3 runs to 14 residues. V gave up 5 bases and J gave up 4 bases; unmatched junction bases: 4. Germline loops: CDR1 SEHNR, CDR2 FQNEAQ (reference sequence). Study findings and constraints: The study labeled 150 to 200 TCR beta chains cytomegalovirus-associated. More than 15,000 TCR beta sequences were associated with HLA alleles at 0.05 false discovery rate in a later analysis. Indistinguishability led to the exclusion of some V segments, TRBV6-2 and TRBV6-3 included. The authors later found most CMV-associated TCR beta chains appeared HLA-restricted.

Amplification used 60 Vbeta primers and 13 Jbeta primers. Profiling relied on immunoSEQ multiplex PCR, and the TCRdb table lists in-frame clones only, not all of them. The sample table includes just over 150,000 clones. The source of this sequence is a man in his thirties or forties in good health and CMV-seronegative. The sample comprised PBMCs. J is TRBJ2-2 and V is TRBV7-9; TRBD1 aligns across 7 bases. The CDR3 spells CASSLRDSTGELFF. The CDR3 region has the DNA TGTGCCAGCAGCCTCCGGGACAGCACCGGGGAGCTGTTTTTT.